These T cell receptor beta chains were read from a single sample in a study of blood T cell repertoires in COVID-19. Here immunoSEQ multiplex PCR was the method, and the copy in TCRdb shows in-frame clones only, minus some. The sample shows about 190,000 clones, more than 85% of them seen only once. Sequenced input: PBMCs or T cells enriched from blood (not recorded which). These receptors originate from a woman in her forties in a cohort exposed to, infected with or recovered from COVID-19 (not recorded which). The CDR3 runs from the conserved cysteine through the conserved F or W. The D gene is left open where the match is weak. For some rows the clone size is stated as once, few or many, or as a class when expanded; others skip it.

V gene,J gene,clone size,D gene,CDR3 DNA,CDR3 protein
TRBV9,TRBJ2-2,-,TRBD2,TGTGCCAGCAGCGTACCTAGCGGGGGGCTGAACACCGGGGAGCTGTTTTTT,CASSVPSGGLNTGELFF
TRBV18,TRBJ2-1,-,TRBD2,TGTGCCAGCTCACGCGGGAGCAATGAGCAGTTCTTC,CASSRGSNEQFF
TRBV7-9,TRBJ2-1,-,TRBD2,TGTGCCAGCAGTCCAGCCCCTAGCGGCAGCAACAATGAGCAGTTCTTC,CASSPAPSGSNNEQFF
TRBV7-9,TRBJ2-7,-,TRBD2,TGTGCCAGCAGCCCAACGGTGGCGGGGGGACCGCAACTGCCCTACGAGCAGTACTTC,CASSPTVAGGPQLPYEQYF
TRBV7-9,TRBJ2-1,-,-,TGTGCCAGCAGAAAGGGCGGGACAGAGAGCAATGAGCAGTTCTTC,CASRKGGTESNEQFF
TRBV5-1,TRBJ2-1,-,TRBD1,TGCGCCAGCAGCTCCGGCCGGGACAGCTCCTACAATGAGCAGTTCTTC,CASSSGRDSSYNEQFF
TRBV27,TRBJ2-1,-,TRBD2,TGTGCCAGCAGCGACGGGACTAGCGGGAGTAATGAGCAGTTCTTC,CASSDGTSGSNEQFF
TRBV11-3,TRBJ2-1,-,TRBD2,TGTGCCAGCACCCTCCGTACTAGCGGAAACAATGAGCAGTTCTTC,CASTLRTSGNNEQFF
TRBV4-1,TRBJ1-2,-,-,TGCGCCAGCAGCCCTGTGGACAGAGCTAACTATGGCTACACCTTC,CASSPVDRANYGYTF
TRBV6-5,TRBJ2-7,-,TRBD2,TGTGCCAGCAGTTACAGCGGGGCTCTCGACGAGCAGTACTTC,CASSYSGALDEQYF
TRBV12-3/TRBV12-4,TRBJ1-2,-,-,TGTGCCAGCAGTCACAGGGAAAACTATGGCTACACCTTC,CASSHRENYGYTF
TRBV11-2,TRBJ2-2,-,-,TGTGCCAGCAGCTTACTACAGCCGAACACCGGGGAGCTGTTTTTT,CASSLLQPNTGELFF
TRBV11-2,TRBJ2-7,-,-,TGTGCCAGCAGCGAAAAGACCCGCGGCGAGCAGTACTTC,CASSEKTRGEQYF
TRBV9,TRBJ1-5,-,-,TGTGCCAGCAGCGTCACCGGGGAAAAGCCCCAGCATTTT,CASSVTGEKPQHF
TRBV25-1,TRBJ1-5,-,TRBD1,TGTGCCAGCAGTGCCGGGACAGGGCGTCAGCCCCAGCATTTT,CASSAGTGRQPQHF
TRBV19,TRBJ1-1,-,-,TGTGCCAGTAGTATTATTACAGGGTCGAGCACTGAAGCTTTCTTT,CASSIITGSSTEAFF
TRBV5-4,TRBJ2-6,-,TRBD2,TGTGCCAGCAGCCCAGGGACTAGCGGAACCTCTGGGGCCAACGTCCTGACTTTC,CASSPGTSGTSGANVLTF
TRBV10-2,TRBJ1-1,-,-,TGCGCCAGCAGTGAAAGTGGGTGGGGGGACACTGAAGCTTTCTTT,CASSESGWGDTEAFF
TRBV12-3/TRBV12-4,TRBJ1-2,-,-,TGTGCCAGCAGTTTTTCCATCTATGGCTACACCTTC,CASSFSIYGYTF
TRBV25-1,TRBJ2-7,-,TRBD1,TGTGCCAGCAGTGAACAAGGGACAGGGGGTTTTTACGAGCAGTACTTC,CASSEQGTGGFYEQYF
TRBV6-1,TRBJ1-4,few,TRBD1,TGTGCCAGCAGTGAAGCAGAAGGGGGCGGCGGTGAAAAACTGTTTTTT,CASSEAEGGGGEKLFF
TRBV7-9,TRBJ2-5,-,TRBD1,TGTGCCAGCAGCTTCACAGGGGGCGCGAAAGAGACCCAGTACTTC,CASSFTGGAKETQYF
TRBV7-9,TRBJ2-2,-,TRBD1,TGTGCCAGCAGCCAGGACAGGGGGCGCGGCACCGGGGAGCTGTTTTTT,CASSQDRGRGTGELFF
TRBV3-1/TRBV3-2,TRBJ2-3,-,TRBD2,TGTGCCAGCAGCCAAGGTCCCAGCGGGGGGCTCAGCACAGATACGCAGTATTTT,CASSQGPSGGLSTDTQYF
TRBV28,TRBJ1-5,-,-,TGTGCCAGCAGCCACGGACAGTTCAATCAGCCCCAGCATTTT,CASSHGQFNQPQHF
TRBV7-9,TRBJ1-2,-,-,TGTGCCAGCAGCCTGAATGCAGGGCTCTTACTCAACTATGGCTACACCTTC,CASSLNAGLLLNYGYTF
TRBV10-3,TRBJ2-3,-,-,TGTGCCATCAGTGAAGGAGGGACCTCAGATACGCAGTATTTT,CAISEGGTSDTQYF
TRBV11-2,TRBJ1-1,-,-,TGTGCCAGCAGACCATCGGTGTCGGTAACTGAAGCTTTCTTT,CASRPSVSVTEAFF
TRBV9,TRBJ2-7,once,TRBD1,TGTGCCAGCAGCACCGCGGACAGGCCGTCCTACGAGCAGTACTTC,CASSTADRPSYEQYF
TRBV5-1,TRBJ2-7,-,-,TGCGCCAGCAGCGCCCCCCAGGTTGGGCAGAGCTCCTACGAGCAGTACTTC,CASSAPQVGQSSYEQYF
TRBV19,TRBJ1-1,-,TRBD1,TGTGCCAGTAGTAACGGACAGGGGAGGGGGAACACTGAAGCTTTCTTT,CASSNGQGRGNTEAFF
TRBV7-8,TRBJ2-3,-,-,TGTGCCAGCAGCTCCCGCGGCAACGGGGTGACAGATACGCAGTATTTT,CASSSRGNGVTDTQYF
TRBV6-5,TRBJ1-5,few,TRBD1,TGTGCCAGCAGTTACGGACAGGGGTTCCGCCAGCCCCAGCATTTT,CASSYGQGFRQPQHF
TRBV19,TRBJ1-4,-,-,TGTGCCAGTAGTATAGGGCCTAATGAAAAACTGTTTTTT,CASSIGPNEKLFF
TRBV27,TRBJ1-2,-,-,TGTGCCAGCAGTTGGGCAGGGAACACAGCTAACTATGGCTACACCTTC,CASSWAGNTANYGYTF
TRBV28,TRBJ2-3,-,TRBD2,TGTGCCAGCAGTTACCCCCCTTCTTGGACTAGCGGGGTTCCAGATACGCAGTATTTT,CASSYPPSWTSGVPDTQYF
TRBV5-6,TRBJ1-5,-,TRBD1,TGTGCCAGCAGCGGGGGGACAGGGAGCAATCAGCCCCAGCATTTT,CASSGGTGSNQPQHF